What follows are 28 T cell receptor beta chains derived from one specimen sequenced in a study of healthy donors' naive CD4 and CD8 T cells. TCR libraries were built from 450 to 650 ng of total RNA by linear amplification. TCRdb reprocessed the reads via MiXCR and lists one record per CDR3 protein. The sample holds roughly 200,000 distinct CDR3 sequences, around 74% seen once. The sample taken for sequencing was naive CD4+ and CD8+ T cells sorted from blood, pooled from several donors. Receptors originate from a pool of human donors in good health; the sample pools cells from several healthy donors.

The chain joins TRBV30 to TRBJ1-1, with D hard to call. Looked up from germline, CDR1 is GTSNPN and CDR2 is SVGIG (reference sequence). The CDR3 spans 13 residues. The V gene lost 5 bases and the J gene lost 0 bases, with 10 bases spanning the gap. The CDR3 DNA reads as TGTGCCTGGCGGAGACACATGAACACTGAAGCTTTCTTT. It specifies CAWRRHMNTEAFF.

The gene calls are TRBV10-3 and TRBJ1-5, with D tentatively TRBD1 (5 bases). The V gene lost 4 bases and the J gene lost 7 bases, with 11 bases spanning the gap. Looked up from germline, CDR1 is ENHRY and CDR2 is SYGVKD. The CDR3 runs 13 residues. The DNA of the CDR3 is TGTGCCATCAGTGCGGGCAGGGAACAGCCCCAGCATTTT. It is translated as CAISAGREQPQHF.

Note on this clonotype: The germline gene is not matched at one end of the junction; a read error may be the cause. In DNA form, the CDR3 reads TGTGCCACCGGCAGGACAGGGCGATCCTACAATGAGCAGTTCTTC. Protein sequence: CATGRTGRSYNEQFF. The chain combines TRBV15 with TRBJ2-1; TRBD1 matches at 8 bases. The germline gives CDR1 LNHNV, CDR2 YYDKDF (reference sequence). This CDR3 has 15 amino acids.

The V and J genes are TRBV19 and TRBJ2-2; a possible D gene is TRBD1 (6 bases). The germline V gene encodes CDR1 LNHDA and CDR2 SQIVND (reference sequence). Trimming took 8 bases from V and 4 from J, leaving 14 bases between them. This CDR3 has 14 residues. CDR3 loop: CASGNTGFTGELFF. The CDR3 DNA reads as TGTGCCAGTGGAAATACAGGGTTCACCGGGGAGCTGTTTTTT.

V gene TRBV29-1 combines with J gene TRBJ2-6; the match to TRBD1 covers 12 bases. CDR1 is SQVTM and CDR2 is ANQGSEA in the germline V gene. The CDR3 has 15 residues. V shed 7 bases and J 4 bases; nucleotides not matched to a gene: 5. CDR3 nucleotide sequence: TGCAGCGCGCGGGACAGGGGGCTGGGGGCCAACGTCCTGACTTTC. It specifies CSARDRGLGANVLTF.

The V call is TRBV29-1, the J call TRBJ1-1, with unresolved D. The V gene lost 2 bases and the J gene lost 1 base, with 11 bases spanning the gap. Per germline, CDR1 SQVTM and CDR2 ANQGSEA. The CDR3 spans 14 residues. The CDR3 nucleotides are TGCAGCGTTGAACTACTAGGAGGGAACACTGAAGCTTTCTTT. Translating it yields CSVELLGGNTEAFF.

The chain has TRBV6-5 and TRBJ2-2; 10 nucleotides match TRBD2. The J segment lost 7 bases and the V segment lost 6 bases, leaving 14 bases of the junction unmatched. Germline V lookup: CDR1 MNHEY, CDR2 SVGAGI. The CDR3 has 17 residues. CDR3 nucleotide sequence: TGTGCCAGCAGCAAAAAGACTAGCGGGTCACCAGGCGGGGAGCTGTTTTTT. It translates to CASSKKTSGSPGGELFF.

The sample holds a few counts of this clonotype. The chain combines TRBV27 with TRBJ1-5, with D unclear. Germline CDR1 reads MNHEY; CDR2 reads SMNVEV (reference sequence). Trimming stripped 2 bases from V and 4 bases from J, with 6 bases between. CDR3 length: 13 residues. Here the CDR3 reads CASSLTGNQPQHF. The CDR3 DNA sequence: TGTGCCAGCAGTTTAACTGGAAATCAGCCCCAGCATTTT.

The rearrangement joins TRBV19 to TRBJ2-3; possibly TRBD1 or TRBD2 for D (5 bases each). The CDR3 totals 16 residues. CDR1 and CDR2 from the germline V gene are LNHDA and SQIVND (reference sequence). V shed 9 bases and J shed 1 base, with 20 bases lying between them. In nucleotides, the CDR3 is TGTGCCAGCGGAAGCCCCTTCGGGGCCCGCACAGATACGCAGTATTTT. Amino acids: CASGSPFGARTDTQYF.

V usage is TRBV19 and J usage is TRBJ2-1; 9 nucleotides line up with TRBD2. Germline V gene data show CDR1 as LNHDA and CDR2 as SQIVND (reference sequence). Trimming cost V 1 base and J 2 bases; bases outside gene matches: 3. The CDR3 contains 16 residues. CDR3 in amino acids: CASSIGAGGAYNEQFF. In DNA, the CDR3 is TGTGCCAGTAGTATAGGAGCGGGAGGAGCCTACAATGAGCAGTTCTTC.

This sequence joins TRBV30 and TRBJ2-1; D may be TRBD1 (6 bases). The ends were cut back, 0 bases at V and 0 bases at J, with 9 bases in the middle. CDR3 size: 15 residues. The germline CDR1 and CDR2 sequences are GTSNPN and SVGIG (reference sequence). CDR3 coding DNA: TGTGCCTGGAGTGTAAGGGGGAGCTCCTACAATGAGCAGTTCTTC. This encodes CAWSVRGSSYNEQFF. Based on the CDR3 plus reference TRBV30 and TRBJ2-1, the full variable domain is SQTIHQWPATLVQPVGSPLSLECTVEGTSNPNLYWYRQAAGRGLQLLFYSVGIGQISSEVPQNLSASRPQDRQFILSSKKLLLSDSGFYLCAWSVRGSSYNEQFFGPGTRLTVL.

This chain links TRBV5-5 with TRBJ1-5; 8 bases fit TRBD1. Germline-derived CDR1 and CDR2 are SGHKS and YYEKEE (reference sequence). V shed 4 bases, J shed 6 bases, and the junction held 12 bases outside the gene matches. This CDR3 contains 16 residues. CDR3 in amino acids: CASSVAVAGGIQPQHF. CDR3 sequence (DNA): TGTGCCAGCAGCGTTGCGGTGGCAGGGGGCATTCAGCCCCAGCATTTT.

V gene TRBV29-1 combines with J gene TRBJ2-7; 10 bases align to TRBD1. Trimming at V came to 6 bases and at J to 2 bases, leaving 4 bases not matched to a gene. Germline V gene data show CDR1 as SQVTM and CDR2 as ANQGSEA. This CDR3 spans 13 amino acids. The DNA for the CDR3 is TGCAGCGTGGGACAGGGGTTGACCTACGAGCAGTACTTC. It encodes CSVGQGLTYEQYF.

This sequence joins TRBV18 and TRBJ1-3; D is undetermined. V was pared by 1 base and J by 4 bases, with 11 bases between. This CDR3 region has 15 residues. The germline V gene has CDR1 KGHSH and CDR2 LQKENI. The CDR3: CASSPRTLVGNTIYF. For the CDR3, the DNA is TGTGCCAGCTCACCACGCACGTTGGTCGGAAACACCATATATTTT.

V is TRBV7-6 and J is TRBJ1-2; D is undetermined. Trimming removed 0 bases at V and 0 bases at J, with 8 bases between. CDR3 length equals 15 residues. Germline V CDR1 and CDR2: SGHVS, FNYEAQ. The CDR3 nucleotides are TGTGCCAGCAGCTTAGCGCCTGATTCTAACTATGGCTACACCTTC. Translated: CASSLAPDSNYGYTF.

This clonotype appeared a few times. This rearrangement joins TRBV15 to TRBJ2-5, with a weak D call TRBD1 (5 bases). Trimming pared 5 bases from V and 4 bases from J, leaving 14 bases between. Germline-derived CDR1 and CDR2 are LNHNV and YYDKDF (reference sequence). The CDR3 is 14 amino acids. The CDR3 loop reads CATSGTSGSETQYF. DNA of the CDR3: TGTGCCACCAGCGGAACGTCAGGGTCAGAGACCCAGTACTTC.

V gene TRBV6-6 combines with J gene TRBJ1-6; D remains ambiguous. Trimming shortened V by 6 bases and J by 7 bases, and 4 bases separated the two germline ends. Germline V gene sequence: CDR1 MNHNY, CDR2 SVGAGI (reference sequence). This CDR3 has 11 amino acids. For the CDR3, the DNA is TGTGCCAGCAGGGAAAATTCACCCCTCCACTTT. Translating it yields CASRENSPLHF.

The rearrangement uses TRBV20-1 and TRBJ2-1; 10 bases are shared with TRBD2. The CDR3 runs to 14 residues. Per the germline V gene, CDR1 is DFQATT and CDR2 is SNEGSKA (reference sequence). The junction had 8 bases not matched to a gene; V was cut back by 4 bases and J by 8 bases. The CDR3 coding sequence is TGCAGTGCTACGTCAGCGGGAGGGCCCGATGAGCAGTTCTTC. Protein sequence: CSATSAGGPDEQFF.

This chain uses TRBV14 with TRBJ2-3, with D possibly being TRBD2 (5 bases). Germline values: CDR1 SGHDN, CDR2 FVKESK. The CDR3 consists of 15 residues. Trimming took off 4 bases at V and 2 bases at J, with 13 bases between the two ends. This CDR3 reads CASSPNGLSTDTQYF. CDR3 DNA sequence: TGTGCCAGCAGCCCGAACGGACTTTCCACAGATACGCAGTATTTT.

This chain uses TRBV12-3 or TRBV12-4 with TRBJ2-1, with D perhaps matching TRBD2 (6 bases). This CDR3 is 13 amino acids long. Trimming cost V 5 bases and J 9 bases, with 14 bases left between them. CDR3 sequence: CASSPGTRLEQFF. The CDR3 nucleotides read TGTGCCAGCAGTCCCGGGACTCGACTTGAGCAGTTCTTC.

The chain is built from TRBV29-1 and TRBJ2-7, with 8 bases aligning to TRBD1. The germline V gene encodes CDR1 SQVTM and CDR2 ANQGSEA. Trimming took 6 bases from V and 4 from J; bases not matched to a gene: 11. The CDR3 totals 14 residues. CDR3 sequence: CSVVGQGISYEQYF. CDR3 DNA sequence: TGCAGCGTGGTAGGACAGGGCATTTCTTACGAGCAGTACTTC.

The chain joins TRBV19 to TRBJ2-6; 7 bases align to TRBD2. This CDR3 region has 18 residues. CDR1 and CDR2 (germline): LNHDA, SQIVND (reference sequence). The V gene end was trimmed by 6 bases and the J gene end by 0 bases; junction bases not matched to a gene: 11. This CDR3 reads CASRTPRDYGSGANVLTF. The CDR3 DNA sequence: TGTGCCAGTAGGACCCCCAGGGACTACGGCTCTGGGGCCAACGTCCTGACTTTC.

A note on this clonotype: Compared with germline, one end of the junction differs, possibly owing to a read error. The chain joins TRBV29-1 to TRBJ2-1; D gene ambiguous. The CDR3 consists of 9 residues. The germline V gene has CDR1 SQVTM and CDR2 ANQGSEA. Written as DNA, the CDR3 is TGCAGCGTTGATGAGGAGCGGTTCTTC. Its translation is CSVDEERFF.

The CDR3 DNA follows: TGCAGCGTTGAAGAAGGGGGAAGGTCCTACAATGAGCAGTTCTTC. It is translated as CSVEEGGRSYNEQFF. The gene calls are TRBV29-1 and TRBJ2-1, with D perhaps TRBD1 (6 bases). The CDR3 is made up of 15 amino acids. The germline V gene encodes CDR1 SQVTM and CDR2 ANQGSEA. V lost 0 bases to trimming and J lost 1 base, with 10 bases between them.

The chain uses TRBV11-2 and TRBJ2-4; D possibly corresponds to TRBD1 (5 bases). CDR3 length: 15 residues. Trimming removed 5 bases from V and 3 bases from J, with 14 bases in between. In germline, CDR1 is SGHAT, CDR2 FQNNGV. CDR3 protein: CASSPGGQGKNIQYF. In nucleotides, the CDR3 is TGTGCCAGCAGCCCCGGTGGGCAGGGCAAAAACATTCAGTACTTC. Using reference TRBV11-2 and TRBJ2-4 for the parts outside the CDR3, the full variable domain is EAGVAQSPRYKIIEKRQSVAFWCNPISGHATLYWYQQILGQGPKLLIQFQNNGVVDDSQLPKDRFSAERLKGVDSTLKIQPAKLEDSAVYLCASSPGGQGKNIQYFGAGTRLSVL.

This CDR3 is CASSLWGSSYEQYF. DNA for the CDR3: TGTGCCAGCAGTTTATGGGGGAGCTCCTACGAGCAGTACTTC. The V call is TRBV27, the J call TRBJ2-7; perhaps D is TRBD1 or TRBD2 (5 bases each). This CDR3 comprises 14 residues. Germline-derived CDR1 and CDR2 are MNHEY and SMNVEV (reference sequence). The V end was cut by 1 base, the J end by 0 bases, with 7 bases between.

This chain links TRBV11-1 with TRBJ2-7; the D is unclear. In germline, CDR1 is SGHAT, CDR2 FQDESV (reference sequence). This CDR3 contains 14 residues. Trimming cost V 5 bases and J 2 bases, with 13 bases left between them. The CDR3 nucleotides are TGTGCCAGCAGCATCCGACCCCGAGCCTACGAGCAGTACTTC. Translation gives CASSIRPRAYEQYF.

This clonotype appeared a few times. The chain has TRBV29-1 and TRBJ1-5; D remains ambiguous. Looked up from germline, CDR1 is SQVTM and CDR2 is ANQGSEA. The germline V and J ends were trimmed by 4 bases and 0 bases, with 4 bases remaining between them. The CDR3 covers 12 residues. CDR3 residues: CSVAGSNQPQHF. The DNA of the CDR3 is TGCAGCGTTGCAGGTAGCAATCAGCCCCAGCATTTT.